These 25 T cell receptor beta chains were all obtained from the same sample, sequenced in a study of identical twins. A single record per CDR3 protein comes from TCRdb applying MiXCR to the 5' RACE reads. In the table there are 210,000 or so distinct CDR3 sequences, around 6.9% of which are singletons. This same sample was also part of a study on yellow fever vaccine responses in identical twins.

Source material: memory (CD45RO+) T cells sorted from blood. The origin of the receptors is a woman younger than 30 in good health.

V and J are TRBV6-1 and TRBJ2-1; the match to TRBD1 covers 7 bases. Trimming took 11 bases from V and 4 from J; bases not matched to a gene: 11. The CDR3 has 14 amino acids. The germline V gene encodes CDR1 MNHNS and CDR2 SASEGT. This CDR3 is CASQYPGQYNEQFF. The CDR3 DNA sequence: TGTGCCTCCCAGTATCCGGGACAGTACAATGAGCAGTTCTTC.

This chain joins TRBV6-5 and TRBJ2-1, with D tentatively TRBD2 (5 bases). The CDR3 is 14 amino acids. Germline values: CDR1 MNHEY, CDR2 SVGAGI. Trimming took 0 bases from V and 6 from J, leaving 9 bases between them. CDR3 sequence (DNA): TGTGCCAGCAGTTACTCCAGAGGGCCCAATGAGCAGTTCTTC. Translating it yields CASSYSRGPNEQFF.

This chain connects TRBV28 to TRBJ1-4; D unresolved. Germline-derived CDR1 and CDR2 are MDHEN and SYDVKM. The CDR3 has 12 amino acids. V lost 4 bases and J 8 bases, leaving 8 bases between the germline ends. CDR3 loop: CASSWREEKLFF. CDR3 coding DNA: TGTGCCAGCAGTTGGCGGGAAGAAAAACTGTTTTTT.

This clonotype was counted many times. The chain is built from TRBV11-1 and TRBJ2-1; 12 bases map to TRBD2. In germline, CDR1 is SGHAT, CDR2 FQDESV (reference sequence). V shed 5 bases, J shed 0 bases, and the junction held 11 bases outside the gene matches. The CDR3 totals 19 residues. CDR3 amino acids: CASSTPGLAGQSSYNEQFF. CDR3 bases: TGTGCCAGCAGCACCCCGGGACTAGCGGGCCAGAGCTCCTACAATGAGCAGTTCTTC.

The chain carries TRBV4-3 and TRBJ2-7; D uncertain. This CDR3 contains 16 residues. V lost 1 base to trimming and J lost 2 bases, with 15 bases between them. The germline CDR1 and CDR2 sequences are LGHNA and YSLEER. The CDR3, as DNA: TGCGCCAGCAGCCAAGTCGGGTGGAGAGATACCTACGAGCAGTACTTC. Amino acids: CASSQVGWRDTYEQYF.

In its sample, this clonotype was seen many times. The V call is TRBV27, the J call TRBJ2-1; 10 nucleotides agree with TRBD2. The V gene's germline CDR1 is MNHEY and CDR2 SMNVEV (reference sequence). V lost 3 bases and J lost 7; bases outside the gene matches: 6. This CDR3 has 15 residues. In DNA form, the CDR3 reads TGTGCCAGCAGTTTCTTACTAGCGGGAAAGAATGAGCAGTTCTTC. Translated, it gives CASSFLLAGKNEQFF.

The rearrangement joins TRBV18 to TRBJ2-3; 10 nucleotides agree with TRBD1. This CDR3 spans 15 amino acids. The V gene's germline CDR1 is KGHSH and CDR2 LQKENI. V was clipped by 5 bases and J by 4 bases; unmatched bases: 6. This CDR3 reads CASSISGTGADTQYF. The CDR3 nucleotides are TGTGCCAGCTCAATCTCCGGGACAGGGGCAGATACGCAGTATTTT.

There are a few counts of this clonotype. This chain joins TRBV20-1 and TRBJ2-7; 8 bases align to TRBD2. CDR1 and CDR2 from the germline V gene are DFQATT and SNEGSKA (reference sequence). The CDR3 covers 15 residues. The J segment lost 4 bases and the V segment lost 7 bases, leaving 15 bases of the junction unmatched. The CDR3 sequence: CSVLSGEAGVYEQYF. The CDR3 nucleotides read TGCAGTGTCCTTAGCGGGGAGGCGGGAGTTTACGAGCAGTACTTC.

The rearrangement uses TRBV7-2 and TRBJ2-5; weak D call: TRBD2 (5 bases). Germline CDR1 and CDR2: SGHTA and FQGNSA. This CDR3 spans 14 amino acids. The ends were cut back, 0 bases at V and 4 bases at J, with 9 bases in the middle. CDR3 amino acids: CASSLAPGRETQYF. The CDR3 nucleotides are TGTGCCAGCAGCTTAGCCCCGGGAAGAGAGACCCAGTACTTC.

In its sample, this clonotype was seen a few times. DNA for the CDR3: TGTGCCAGCAGTGGGGGGGCTGGGGGTTACAATGAGCAGTTCTTC. Translated: CASSGGAGGYNEQFF. V and J are TRBV2 and TRBJ2-1; perhaps D is TRBD1 or TRBD2 (6 bases each). The CDR3 length is 15 residues. Germline V lookup: CDR1 SNHLY, CDR2 FYNNEI. V gave up 4 bases and J gave up 4 bases, with 14 bases separating them.

This clonotype was recorded many times. This chain joins TRBV6-5 and TRBJ1-3, with 7 nucleotides matching TRBD1. After removal of 2 bases from V and 2 bases from J, the junction contained 3 bases not matched to a gene. From germline, CDR1 is MNHEY and CDR2 SVGAGI. This CDR3 is built from 15 residues. The CDR3 region has the DNA TGTGCCAGCAGTTACGGGCAGGGGGCTGGAAACACCATATATTTT. It is translated as CASSYGQGAGNTIYF.

This clonotype has a handful of counts. The genes are TRBV21-1 and TRBJ1-1. TRBV21-1 is a pseudogene segment. The CDR3 is made up of 16 amino acids. DNA for the CDR3: TGTGCCAGCAGCCAGAGGCCAGGCCTCATGAACACTGAAGCTTTCTTT. It translates to CASSQRPGLMNTEAFF.

The V gene is TRBV5-1, the J gene TRBJ2-7, with D maybe TRBD1 (6 bases). The V gene's germline CDR1 is SGHRS and CDR2 YFSETQ. V shed 0 bases and J shed 0 bases, with 10 bases lying between them. The CDR3 spans 15 residues. CDR3 loop: CASSLEPGASYEQYF. The CDR3, as DNA: TGCGCCAGCAGCTTGGAACCAGGGGCCTCCTACGAGCAGTACTTC.

This rearrangement joins TRBV2 to TRBJ2-4; 9 bases are a match to TRBD1. From germline, CDR1 is SNHLY and CDR2 FYNNEI. J lost 6 bases, V lost 6 bases, and 3 bases had no gene match. This CDR3 is 13 amino acids long. CDR3 loop: CASSVDRGNIQYF. CDR3 coding DNA: TGTGCCAGCAGCGTGGACAGGGGAAACATTCAGTACTTC.

The rearrangement uses TRBV5-1 and TRBJ2-3, with D tentatively TRBD1 (6 bases). The CDR3 has 15 residues. Germline-derived CDR1 and CDR2 are SGHRS and YFSETQ. Trimming took off 1 base at V and 2 bases at J, with 11 bases between the two ends. CDR3 coding DNA: TGCGCCAGCAGCTTGAACAGGGCGGACACAGATACGCAGTATTTT. Its protein product is CASSLNRADTDTQYF.

Only a few counts were recorded for this clonotype. The chain recombines TRBV19 with TRBJ2-5; no reliable D call. Trimming stripped 0 bases from V and 5 bases from J, with 4 bases between. Germline CDR1 LNHDA, CDR2 SQIVND (reference sequence). The CDR3 contains 12 residues. The CDR3 bases are TGTGCCAGTAGTATAGACGGGGAGACCCAGTACTTC. Amino acids: CASSIDGETQYF.

This clonotype was seen repeatedly, ten times or more. This chain's CDR3 is CASSQTGFQPQHF. For the CDR3, the DNA is TGTGCCAGCAGTCAAACAGGGTTTCAGCCCCAGCATTTT. The chain has TRBV6-6 and TRBJ1-5; D perhaps matches TRBD1 (6 bases). V lost 5 bases to trimming and J lost 6 bases, with 11 bases between them. The CDR3 runs 13 residues. Germline CDR1 reads MNHNY; CDR2 reads SVGAGI (reference sequence).

The table lists this clonotype with many counts. The CDR3 DNA reads TGTGCCATCTCTAGTCCCAATGAGCAGTTCTTC. Translating gives CAISSPNEQFF. The chain combines TRBV28 with TRBJ2-1; D uncertain. Germline CDR1 and CDR2: MDHEN and SYDVKM. CDR3 length: 11 amino acids. V lost 10 bases and J lost 6, with 10 bases in between.

This clonotype was seen more than once but under ten times. The genes are TRBV5-6 and TRBJ2-3; 10 bases match TRBD1. V lost 3 bases to trimming and J lost 3 bases; unmatched junction nucleotides: 4. This CDR3 is built from 15 residues. From germline, CDR1 is SGHDT and CDR2 YYEEEE. The CDR3 nucleotides read TGTGCCAGCAGCTCGGGACAGGGGATGACAGATACGCAGTATTTT. Protein: CASSSGQGMTDTQYF.

This clonotype was found many times. This chain links TRBV3-1 with TRBJ1-3, with no clear D. Germline V CDR1 and CDR2: LGHDT, YNNKEL (reference sequence). V was pared by 5 bases and J by 4 bases, with 15 bases between. The CDR3 is 15 amino acids. DNA of the CDR3: TGTGCCAGCAGCTCGGTCGATGAAGGAGGAAACACCATATATTTT. Its translation: CASSSVDEGGNTIYF.

The table lists this clonotype with a few counts. V is TRBV5-1 and J is TRBJ2-3, with 8 bases matching TRBD2. The CDR3 runs to 15 residues. V dropped 4 bases and J dropped 5; count of bases not matched to a gene: 9. CDR1 SGHRS and CDR2 YFSETQ come from the germline V gene. CDR3 in amino acids: CASSEYGGAVDTQYF. The CDR3 nucleotides are TGCGCCAGCAGCGAATACGGGGGGGCGGTAGATACGCAGTATTTT.

In its sample, this clonotype was seen once. This chain links TRBV24-1 with TRBJ2-2; 8 nucleotides match TRBD1. The CDR3 loop spans 17 amino acids. V trimming: 4 bases; J trimming: 7 bases; junction bases outside the gene matches: 13. Germline V CDR1 and CDR2: KGHDR, SFDVKD. CDR3 sequence (DNA): TGTGCCACCAGTGACCCCCGGGACAGGACCCGCGGCGGGGAGCTGTTTTTT. This sequence encodes CATSDPRDRTRGGELFF.

This clonotype was detected many times. The gene calls are TRBV10-3 and TRBJ2-2, with TRBD1 matching over 10 bases. The trim removed 9 bases at V and 7 bases at J, leaving 11 bases unmatched. Germline V gene lookup returns CDR1 ENHRY and CDR2 SYGVKD. CDR3 length: 15 residues. CDR3 amino acids: CAIEPGQGLNGELFF. The CDR3 DNA reads as TGTGCCATTGAACCGGGACAGGGGCTGAACGGGGAGCTGTTTTTT.

This clonotype was observed many times. This chain links TRBV7-9 with TRBJ1-5; TRBD1 matches at 7 bases. Germline CDR1 and CDR2: SEHNR and FQNEAQ (reference sequence). With 6 bases clipped from V and 7 bases from J, the junction kept 3 bases outside the gene matches. This CDR3 contains 12 residues. The CDR3 reads CASSRQGQPQHF. The CDR3 nucleotides read TGTGCCAGCAGTCGACAGGGCCAGCCCCAGCATTTT.

In its sample, this clonotype was seen many times. The V and J genes are TRBV21-1 and TRBJ2-5. TRBV21-1 is termed a pseudogene. The CDR3 runs 16 residues. The CDR3 sequence: CASSKGSGDLQETQYF. The CDR3 DNA sequence: TGTGCCAGCAGCAAAGGGAGTGGGGATCTCCAAGAGACCCAGTACTTC.